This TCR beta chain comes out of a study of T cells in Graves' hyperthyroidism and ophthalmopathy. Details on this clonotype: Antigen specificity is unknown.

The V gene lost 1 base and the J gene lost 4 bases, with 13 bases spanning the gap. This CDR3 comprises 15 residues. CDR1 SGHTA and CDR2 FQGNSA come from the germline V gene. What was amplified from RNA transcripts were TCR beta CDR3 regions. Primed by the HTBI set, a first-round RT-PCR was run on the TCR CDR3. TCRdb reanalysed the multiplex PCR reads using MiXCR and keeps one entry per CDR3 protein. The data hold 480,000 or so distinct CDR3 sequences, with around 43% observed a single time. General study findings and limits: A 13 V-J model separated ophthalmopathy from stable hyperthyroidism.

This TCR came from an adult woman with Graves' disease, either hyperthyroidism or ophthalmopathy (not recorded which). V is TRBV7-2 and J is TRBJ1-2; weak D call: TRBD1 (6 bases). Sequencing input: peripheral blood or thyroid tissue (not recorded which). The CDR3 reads CASSLDPGATYGYTF. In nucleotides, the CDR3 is TGTGCCAGCAGCTTAGACCCGGGGGCCACCTATGGCTACACCTTC.